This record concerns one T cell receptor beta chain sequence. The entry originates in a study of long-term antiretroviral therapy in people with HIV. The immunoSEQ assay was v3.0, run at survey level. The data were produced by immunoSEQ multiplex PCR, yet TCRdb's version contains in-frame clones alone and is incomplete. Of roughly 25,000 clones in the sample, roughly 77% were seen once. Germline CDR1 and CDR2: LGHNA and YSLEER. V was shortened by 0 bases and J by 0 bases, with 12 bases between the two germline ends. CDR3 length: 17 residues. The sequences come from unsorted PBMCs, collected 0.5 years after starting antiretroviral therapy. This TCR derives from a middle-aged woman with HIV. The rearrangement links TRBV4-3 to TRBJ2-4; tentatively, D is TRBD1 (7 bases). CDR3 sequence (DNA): TGCGCCAGCAGCCAAGATTCGGAGGGGGCAGCCAAAAACATTCAGTACTTC. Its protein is CASSQDSEGAAKNIQYF.